This entry lists 25 T cell receptor beta chains sequenced from one sample in a study of regulatory T cells in long-lasting Graves disease (dated by TCRdb to the early 2020s). Receptor libraries were prepared by multiplex PCR. TCRdb names Illumina HiSeq 4000 as the instrument used. iRepertoire HTBI primers and Arm-PCR amplification of CDR3 regions were used to construct TCR beta libraries. The public reads were reanalyzed by TCRdb: fastp trimming at Q25, MiXCR alignment, in-frame beta chains only. A single entry per CDR3 protein holds the most common genes and DNA from its merged rows. Recorded for this sample are 550,000 to 700,000 distinct CDR3 sequences; about 16% of them occurred a single time. 12% of the sample goes to the ten largest clones. Interpreted using the paper, the time point label stands for: newly diagnosed GD, antithyroid drugs for less than 3 months. RNA was extracted from PBMCs in TRIzol for both TCR sequencing and RNA sequencing.

These data also formed part of another study, on T cells in Graves' hyperthyroidism and ophthalmopathy.

The sequencing here drew on peripheral blood mononuclear cells (PBMCs), taken at new diagnosis, from a patient treated with antithyroid drugs. These TCRs come from a man aged 18 to 29 with Graves disease. Donor details come from another sample of the same person, matched by shared clones.

V usage is TRBV4-1 and J usage is TRBJ1-1; TRBD1 matches 7 bases. This CDR3 region has 14 residues. The J segment lost 4 bases and the V segment lost 7 bases, leaving 9 bases of the junction unmatched. The V gene's germline CDR1 is MGHRA and CDR2 YSYEKL. For the CDR3, the DNA is TGCGCCAGCAACCCGACAGGGCTTCTCACTGAAGCTTTCTTT. The encoded protein is CASNPTGLLTEAFF.

This clonotype was counted between two and nine times. The rearrangement uses TRBV7-3 and TRBJ1-6; TRBD1 matches at 7 bases. After removal of 2 bases from V and 9 bases from J, the junction contained 7 bases not matched to a gene. Germline CDR1 and CDR2: SGHTA and FQGTGA. This CDR3 has 15 amino acids. For the CDR3, the DNA is TGTGCCAGCAGCTTATACCCAGGGGGGGGTTCACCCCTCCACTTT. Translation: CASSLYPGGGSPLHF.

The table lists this clonotype with many counts. The CDR3 DNA reads TGTGCCAGCAGTTACGGGGGGCAAGAGACCCAGTACTTC. Encoded protein: CASSYGGQETQYF. The genes are TRBV12-3 or TRBV12-4 and TRBJ2-5, with 7 bases fitting TRBD2. The CDR3 extends over 13 amino acids. J gave up 2 bases and V 4 bases, and 1 base lay outside the gene matches.

In this sample, this clonotype turned up a few times. The V call is TRBV5-5, the J call TRBJ2-1; no reliable D call. The germline V gene has CDR1 SGHKS and CDR2 YYEKEE (reference sequence). V lost 5 bases and J lost 6, with 18 bases in between. This CDR3 is 15 amino acids long. The CDR3 bases are TGTGCCAGCAGGCTTTCCTACTCCCGAAGCAATGAGCAGTTCTTC. Translating it yields CASRLSYSRSNEQFF.

This clonotype was seen a handful of times. This sequence joins TRBV27 and TRBJ1-1; D is uncertain. The CDR3 spans 16 residues. Trimming left V 5 bases short and J 0 bases short, with 16 bases between. CDR1 and CDR2 from the germline V gene are MNHEY and SMNVEV (reference sequence). CDR3 DNA: TGTGCCAGCAGTCTTGACCTTTCCCATATGAACACTGAAGCTTTCTTT. Protein product: CASSLDLSHMNTEAFF.

This clonotype has more than one count but fewer than ten. The chain couples TRBV6-5 to TRBJ2-7; 7 positions agree with TRBD2. The CDR3 sequence is 17 residues long. Germline CDR1 and CDR2: MNHEY and SVGAGI. V lost 0 bases, J lost 0 bases, and 8 bases stayed unmatched. The CDR3 reads CASSYSSLADFSYEQYF. CDR3 bases: TGTGCCAGCAGTTACTCGAGCCTAGCGGATTTCTCCTACGAGCAGTACTTC.

This clonotype was recorded many times. The chain is built from TRBV27 and TRBJ1-1; 10 bases agree with TRBD1. The CDR3 has 14 residues. The germline V gene has CDR1 MNHEY and CDR2 SMNVEV (reference sequence). Losses at the gene ends were 7 bases for V and 4 bases for J; bases not matched to a gene: 6. The CDR3 DNA is TGTGCCAGCAAAAGACAGGGGGCCATCACTGAAGCTTTCTTT. Protein product: CASKRQGAITEAFF.

This clonotype came up many times. This chain joins TRBV20-1 and TRBJ2-1, with 8 bases fitting TRBD2. V lost 3 bases to trimming and J lost 4 bases; unmatched junction nucleotides: 5. Germline loops: CDR1 DFQATT, CDR2 SNEGSKA (reference sequence). This CDR3 contains 14 residues. The CDR3 sequence: CSARALAGYNEQFF. The CDR3 DNA reads as TGCAGTGCTAGGGCTCTAGCGGGTTACAATGAGCAGTTCTTC.

This clonotype was recorded many times. V is TRBV30 and J is TRBJ1-2; a possible D gene is TRBD1 (6 bases). V shed 0 bases and J shed 5 bases, with 10 bases lying between them. The germline gives CDR1 GTSNPN, CDR2 SVGIG (reference sequence). The CDR3 is made up of 13 amino acids. Here the CDR3 reads CAWSVGQPYGYTF. The CDR3 nucleotides are TGTGCCTGGAGTGTCGGACAGCCTTATGGCTACACCTTC.

This clonotype was detected only a few times. The J gene is TRBJ1-2, the V gene TRBV10-3; 10 positions agree with TRBD1. CDR3 length: 15 amino acids. CDR1 and CDR2 (germline): ENHRY, SYGVKD. V shed 3 bases and J 6 bases; nucleotides not matched to a gene: 7. The CDR3 protein is CAISDAGTGADGYTF. The CDR3 DNA reads TGTGCCATCAGTGACGCCGGGACAGGGGCTGATGGCTACACCTTC.

This clonotype occurred once. The rearrangement uses TRBV2 and TRBJ2-3; 12 bases are shared with TRBD2. The better agreement between TRBJ2-5 and the DNA end casts doubt on the J call. CDR1 and CDR2 from the germline V gene are SNHLY and FYNNEI. The CDR3 consists of 16 residues. CDR3 in amino acids: CASSLALAGGGKTQYF. In nucleotides, the CDR3 is TGTGCCAGCAGTTTAGCACTAGCGGGAGGTGGGAAGACCCAGTACTTC.

At least ten counts were recorded for this clonotype. The chain combines TRBV12-3 or TRBV12-4 with TRBJ2-3; D is undetermined. V was trimmed by 3 bases and J by 3 bases, leaving 4 bases between them. The CDR3 spans 12 residues. CDR3 bases: TGTGCCAGCAGTTTCGCAACAGATACGCAGTATTTT. Translation gives CASSFATDTQYF.

Many counts were recorded for this clonotype. The chain combines TRBV28 with TRBJ2-3, with 9 bases that match TRBD1. The V gene's germline CDR1 is MDHEN and CDR2 SYDVKM. There are 14 residues in the CDR3. The ends lost 5 bases at V and 1 base at J; junction bases unmatched: 1. The CDR3 loop reads CASSRTGGTDTQYF. The DNA of the CDR3 is TGTGCCAGCAGTCGGACAGGGGGCACAGATACGCAGTATTTT.

In its sample, this clonotype was seen many times. The genes are TRBV3-1 and TRBJ1-1; TRBD1 agrees at 7 bases. Trimming cost V 5 bases and J 8 bases; bases outside gene matches: 2. CDR3 length: 11 amino acids. Germline values: CDR1 LGHDT, CDR2 YNNKEL (reference sequence). The CDR3 region has the DNA TGTGCCAGCAGCTCGGACAGGGAAGCTTTCTTT. This encodes CASSSDREAFF.

In the case of this clonotype: A read error may be the cause here, since a much bigger clone is one base away. The chain joins TRBV20-1 to TRBJ1-5; D is unresolved. This CDR3 comprises 11 residues. Germline CDR1 reads DFQATT; CDR2 reads SNEGSKA (reference sequence). V was shortened by 6 bases and J by 11 bases, with 14 bases between the two germline ends. In DNA form, the CDR3 reads TGCAGTGCCCCGGACTCGTATGCCCAGCATTTT. Encoded protein: CSAPDSYAQHF.

The chain's CDR3 is CASSQESETGTEAFF. In DNA form, the CDR3 reads TGCGCCAGCAGCCAAGAAAGTGAGACCGGCACTGAAGCTTTCTTT. The gene calls are TRBV4-1 and TRBJ1-1, with no clear D. CDR3 length equals 15 residues. Germline CDR1 and CDR2: MGHRA and YSYEKL. V lost 0 bases to trimming and J lost 4 bases, with 12 bases between them.

The chain joins TRBV2 to TRBJ1-1; D is uncertain. Germline values: CDR1 SNHLY, CDR2 FYNNEI. This CDR3 region has 12 residues. Trimming removed 2 bases at V and 11 bases at J, with 12 bases between. CDR3 sequence: CASSETKRTAFF. The CDR3 coding sequence is TGTGCCAGCAGTGAAACCAAAAGGACGGCTTTCTTT.

The chain couples TRBV10-3 to TRBJ2-3; 10 nucleotides agree with TRBD2. The CDR3 extends over 17 amino acids. CDR1 and CDR2 from the germline V gene are ENHRY and SYGVKD. J gave up 4 bases and V 11 bases, and 18 bases lay outside the gene matches. The CDR3 coding sequence is TGTGCCTCCCGAGGTGGGCTAGCGGGAGATTTGGCAGATACGCAGTATTTT. Its translation: CASRGGLAGDLADTQYF.

The chain carries TRBV5-1 and TRBJ2-7; tentative D call: TRBD1 (5 bases). In germline, CDR1 is SGHRS, CDR2 YFSETQ. The CDR3 runs to 16 residues. V lost 4 bases and J lost 0, with 17 bases in between. For the CDR3, the DNA is TGCGCCAGCAGCAACTACCAGGGTGACAACTCCTACGAGCAGTACTTC. Amino acid sequence: CASSNYQGDNSYEQYF.

This clonotype occurred many times. The gene calls are TRBV7-9 and TRBJ2-5, with D hard to call. CDR3 size: 15 residues. The germline V gene has CDR1 SEHNR and CDR2 FQNEAQ (reference sequence). The ends were cut back, 1 base at V and 3 bases at J, with 12 bases in the middle. CDR3 protein: CASSLDRRPEETQYF. CDR3 DNA sequence: TGTGCCAGCAGCTTAGATAGGCGGCCGGAAGAGACCCAGTACTTC. The entire variable domain, with the rest obtained from reference TRBV7-9 and TRBJ2-5, is as follows: DTGVSQNPRHKITKRGQNVTFRCDPISEHNRLYWYRQTLGQGPEFLTYFQNEAQLEKSRLLSDRFSAERPKGSFSTLEIQRTEQGDSAMYLCASSLDRRPEETQYFGPGTRLLVL.

The gene calls are TRBV5-1 and TRBJ2-1; 9 bases are a match to TRBD2. The length of the CDR3 is 15 residues. V lost 3 bases, J lost 5 bases, and 6 bases stayed unmatched. CDR1 is SGHRS and CDR2 is YFSETQ in the germline V gene. This CDR3 is CASSWGLADDNEQFF. CDR3 DNA: TGCGCCAGCAGCTGGGGACTAGCAGACGACAATGAGCAGTTCTTC.

This clonotype was recorded at least ten times. V gene TRBV20-1 combines with J gene TRBJ1-4; 9 bases match TRBD1. Per germline, CDR1 DFQATT and CDR2 SNEGSKA (reference sequence). CDR3 length: 14 amino acids. Trimming took 5 bases from V and 6 from J; bases not matched to a gene: 7. DNA for the CDR3: TGCAGTGCTGGAACAGGGGGCGCGGATGAAAAACTGTTTTTT. Its protein is CSAGTGGADEKLFF.

The chain employs TRBV4-2 and TRBJ2-7; 14 bases agree with TRBD2. The length of the CDR3 is 18 residues. J was trimmed by 0 bases and V by 0 bases; bases with no gene match: 4. Germline V gene sequence: CDR1 LGHNA, CDR2 YNFKEQ. This CDR3 reads CASSQDTGTSGSSYEQYF. The CDR3 DNA is TGTGCCAGCAGCCAAGACACCGGGACTAGCGGGAGCTCCTACGAGCAGTACTTC.

V usage is TRBV7-9 and J usage is TRBJ2-3, with D unresolved. Germline V gene sequence: CDR1 SEHNR, CDR2 FQNEAQ (reference sequence). The CDR3 extends over 13 amino acids. Trimming stripped 3 bases from V and 3 bases from J, with 7 bases between. The CDR3 DNA sequence: TGTGCCAGCAGCTTCTCAGTGACAGATACGCAGTATTTT. Translating it yields CASSFSVTDTQYF.

The chain is built from TRBV28 and TRBJ2-2, with 9 nucleotides matching TRBD1. The trim removed 6 bases at V and 7 bases at J, leaving 6 bases unmatched. The germline V gene has CDR1 MDHEN and CDR2 SYDVKM. The CDR3 length is 14 residues. The CDR3 region has the DNA TGTGCCAGCAGACAACAGGGGGCTAACGGGGAGCTGTTTTTT. This sequence encodes CASRQQGANGELFF.